This record covers a single T cell receptor beta chain. Conventional CD4 T cells were sorted as CD4+CD127+ cells. Repertoires were generated with immunoSEQ multiplex PCR, while TCRdb's copy carries only in-frame clones and drops some. The table records over 20,000 clones, 97% of them present only once. This entry belongs to a study of B cell selection in AIRE deficiency. Trimming cost V 4 bases and J 7 bases, with 8 bases left between them. The CDR3 has 11 residues. Germline CDR1 GTSNPN, CDR2 SVGIG (reference sequence). The sample comprised conventional CD4+ T cells sorted from PBMCs. The chain uses TRBV30 and TRBJ2-1; the D is unclear. The receptor comes from a human donor with AIRE deficiency. Here the CDR3 DNA reads TGTGCCTGGACCGGCCGTAATGAGCAGTTCTTC. As protein: CAWTGRNEQFF.